This T cell receptor beta chain was captured in a study of blood T cell repertoires in COVID-19. Study in general: Acute and convalescent COVID-19 specimens originated in the United States, Italy and Spain. Sample material is recorded as cDNA or gDNA derived from T cells, B-cell-depleted T cells, or PBMCs.

The germline CDR1 and CDR2 sequences are MNHEY and SVGAGI. J gave up 8 bases and V 5 bases, and 9 bases lay outside the gene matches. The CDR3 is 14 residues long. As handled by the study authors: Reference gene primer amplification in the assay estimated nucleated cell counts. Method: immunoSEQ multiplex PCR; TCRdb's copy keeps in-frame clones and lacks some. V and J calls plus clone size are reproduced from that table; the DNA served to infer D and trimming. The data hold more than 300,000 clones, with roughly 90% observed a single time. Enrolment of Seattle patients took place during active infection, and they were followed longitudinally. In the case of this clone: Other DNA sequences of this sample code for an identical CDR3.

The receptor comes from an older woman with COVID-19, enrolled during active disease. J is TRBJ1-2 and V is TRBV6-5; 9 bases map to TRBD1. Sequencing was carried out using peripheral blood. The CDR3: CASSPGTGIRGYTF. The CDR3 DNA reads as TGTGCCAGCAGTCCCGGGACAGGGATAAGGGGCTACACCTTC.